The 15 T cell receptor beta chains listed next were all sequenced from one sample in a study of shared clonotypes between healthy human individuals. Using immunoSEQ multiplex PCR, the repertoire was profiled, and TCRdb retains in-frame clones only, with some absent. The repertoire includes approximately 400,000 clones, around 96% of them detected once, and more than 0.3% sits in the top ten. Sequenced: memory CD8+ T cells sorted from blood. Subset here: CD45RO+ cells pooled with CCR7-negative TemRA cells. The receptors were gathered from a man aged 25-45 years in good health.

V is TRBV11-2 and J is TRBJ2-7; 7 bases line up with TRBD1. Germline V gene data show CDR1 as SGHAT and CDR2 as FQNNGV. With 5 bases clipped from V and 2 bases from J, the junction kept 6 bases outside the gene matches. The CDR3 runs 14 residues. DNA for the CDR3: TGTGCCAGCAGCGCGACAGGGTTCACCTACGAGCAGTACTTC. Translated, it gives CASSATGFTYEQYF.

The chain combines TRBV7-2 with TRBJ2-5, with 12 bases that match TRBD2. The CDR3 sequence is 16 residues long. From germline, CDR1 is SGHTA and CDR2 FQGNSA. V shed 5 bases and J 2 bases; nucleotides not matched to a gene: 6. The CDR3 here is CASSRTSGRWQETQYF. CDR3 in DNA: TGTGCCAGCAGCCGTACTAGCGGGAGGTGGCAAGAGACCCAGTACTTC.

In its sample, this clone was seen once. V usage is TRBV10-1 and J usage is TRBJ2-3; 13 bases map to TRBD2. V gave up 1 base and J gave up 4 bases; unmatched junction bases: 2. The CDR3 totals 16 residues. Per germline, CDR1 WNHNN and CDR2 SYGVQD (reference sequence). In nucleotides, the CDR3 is TGCGCCAGCAGTGAGTGGACTAGCGGGAGATCAGATACGCAGTATTTT. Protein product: CASSEWTSGRSDTQYF.

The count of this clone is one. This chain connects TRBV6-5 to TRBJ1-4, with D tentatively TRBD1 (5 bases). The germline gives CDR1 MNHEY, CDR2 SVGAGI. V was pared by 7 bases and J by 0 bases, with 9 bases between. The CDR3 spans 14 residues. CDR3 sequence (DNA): TGTGCCAGCACTATGACAGCAACTAATGAAAAACTGTTTTTT. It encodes CASTMTATNEKLFF.

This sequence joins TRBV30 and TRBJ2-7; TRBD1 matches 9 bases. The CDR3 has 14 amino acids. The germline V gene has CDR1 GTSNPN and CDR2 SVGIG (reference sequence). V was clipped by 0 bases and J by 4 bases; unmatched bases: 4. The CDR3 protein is CAWSVDRGIYEQYF. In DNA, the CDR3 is TGTGCCTGGAGTGTTGACAGGGGGATATACGAGCAGTACTTC.

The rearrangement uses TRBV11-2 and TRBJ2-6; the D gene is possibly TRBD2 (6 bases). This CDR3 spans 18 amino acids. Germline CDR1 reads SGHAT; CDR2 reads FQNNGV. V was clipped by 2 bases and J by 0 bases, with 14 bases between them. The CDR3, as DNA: TGTGCCAGCAGCTTATTGGGGGGAACGATCTCTGGGGCCAACGTCCTGACTTTC. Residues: CASSLLGGTISGANVLTF.

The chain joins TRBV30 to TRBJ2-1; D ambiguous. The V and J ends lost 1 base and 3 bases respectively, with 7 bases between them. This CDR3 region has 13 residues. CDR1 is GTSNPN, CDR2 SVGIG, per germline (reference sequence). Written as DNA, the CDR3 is TGTGCCTGGAGTGGTGCGGTCTACAATGAGCAGTTCTTC. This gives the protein CAWSGAVYNEQFF.

CDR3 residues: CASSFPGPNNEQFF. DNA for the CDR3: TGTGCCAGCAGTTTTCCCGGGCCCAACAATGAGCAGTTCTTC. The chain couples TRBV28 to TRBJ2-1; D not certain. Germline CDR1 reads MDHEN; CDR2 reads SYDVKM. The CDR3 totals 14 residues. With 3 bases removed from V and 5 bases from J, the gap between germline ends came to 11 bases. The full variable domain, with the rest looked up from reference TRBV28 and TRBJ2-1, is DVKVTQSSRYLVKRTGEKVFLECVQDMDHENMFWYRQDPGLGLRLIYFSYDVKMKEKGDIPEGYSVSREKKERFSLILESASTNQTSMYLCASSFPGPNNEQFFGPGTRLTVL.

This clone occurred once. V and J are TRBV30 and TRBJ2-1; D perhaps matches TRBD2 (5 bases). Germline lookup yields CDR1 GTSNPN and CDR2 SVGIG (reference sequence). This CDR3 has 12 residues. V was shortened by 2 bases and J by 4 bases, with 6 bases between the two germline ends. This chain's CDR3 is CAWSRGYNEQFF. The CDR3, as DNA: TGTGCCTGGAGTCGGGGTTACAATGAGCAGTTCTTC.

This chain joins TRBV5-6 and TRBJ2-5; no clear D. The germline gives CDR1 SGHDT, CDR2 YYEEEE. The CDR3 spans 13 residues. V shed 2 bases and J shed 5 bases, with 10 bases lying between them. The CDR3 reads CASSFVFSETQYF. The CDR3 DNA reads TGTGCCAGCAGCTTCGTCTTTAGTGAGACCCAGTACTTC.

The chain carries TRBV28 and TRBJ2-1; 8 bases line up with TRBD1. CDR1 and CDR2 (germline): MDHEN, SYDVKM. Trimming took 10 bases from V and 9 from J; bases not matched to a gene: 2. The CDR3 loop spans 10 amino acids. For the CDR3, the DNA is TGTGCCACCGGGACAGGTGAGCAGTTCTTC. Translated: CATGTGEQFF.

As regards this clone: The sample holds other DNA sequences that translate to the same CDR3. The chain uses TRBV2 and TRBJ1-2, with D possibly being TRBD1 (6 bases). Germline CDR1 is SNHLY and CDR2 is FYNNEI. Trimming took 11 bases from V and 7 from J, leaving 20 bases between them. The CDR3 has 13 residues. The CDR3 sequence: CASSGGLRSGYTF. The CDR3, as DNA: TGTGCCTCCTCGGGGGGGCTGAGGAGTGGCTACACCTTC.

As DNA, the CDR3 is TGCGCCAGCAAGATCGGGAATGCCTACGAGCAGTACTTC. Its translation: CASKIGNAYEQYF. The chain has TRBV5-1 and TRBJ2-7, with D perhaps matching TRBD2 (5 bases). Trimming shortened V by 6 bases and J by 2 bases, and 12 bases separated the two germline ends. The CDR3 has 13 amino acids. In germline, CDR1 is SGHRS, CDR2 YFSETQ.

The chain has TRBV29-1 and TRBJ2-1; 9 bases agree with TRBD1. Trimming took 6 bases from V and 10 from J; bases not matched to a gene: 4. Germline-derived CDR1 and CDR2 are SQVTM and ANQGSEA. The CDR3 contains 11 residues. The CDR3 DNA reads TGCAGCGTGGGACAGGGAGAAGAGCAGTTCTTC. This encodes CSVGQGEEQFF.

CDR3 nucleotide sequence: TGTGCCAGCAGAAGCCGACCCACTAGACCGTACGAGCAGTACTTC. It encodes CASRSRPTRPYEQYF. The rearrangement uses TRBV6-6 and TRBJ2-7; D is possibly TRBD2 (5 bases). This CDR3 region has 15 residues. Germline V lookup: CDR1 MNHNY, CDR2 SVGAGI (reference sequence). Trimming removed 6 bases at V and 4 bases at J, with 19 bases between.